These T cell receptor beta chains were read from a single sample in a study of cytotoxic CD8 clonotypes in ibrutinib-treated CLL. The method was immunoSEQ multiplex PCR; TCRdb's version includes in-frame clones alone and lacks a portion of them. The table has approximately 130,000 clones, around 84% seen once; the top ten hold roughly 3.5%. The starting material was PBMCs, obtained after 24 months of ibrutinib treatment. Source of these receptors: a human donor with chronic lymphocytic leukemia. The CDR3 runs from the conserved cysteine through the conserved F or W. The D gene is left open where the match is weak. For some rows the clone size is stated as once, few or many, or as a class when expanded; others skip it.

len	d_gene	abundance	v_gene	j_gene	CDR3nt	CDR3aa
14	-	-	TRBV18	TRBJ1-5	TGTGCCAGCTCACCGTCCCAGAGCAATCAGCCCCAGCATTTT	CASSPSQSNQPQHF
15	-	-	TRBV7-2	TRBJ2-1	TGTGCCAGCAGCTTAGAGTCGGCCACCTACAATGAGCAGTTCTTC	CASSLESATYNEQFF
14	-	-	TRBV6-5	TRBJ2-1	TGTGCCAGCAGTTACTCAGAGGGGGGCGATGAGCAGTTCTTC	CASSYSEGGDEQFF
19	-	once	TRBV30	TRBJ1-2	TGTGCCTGGAGTAAAAACAAAATCTCGGACAGACTTCTCAACTATGGCTACACCTTC	CAWSKNKISDRLLNYGYTF
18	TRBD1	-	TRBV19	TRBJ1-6	TGTGCCAGTAGGGACATGGCCCGGGACAGGGGCGGTAATTCACCCCTCCACTTT	CASRDMARDRGGNSPLHF
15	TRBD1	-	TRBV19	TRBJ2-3	TGTGCCAGTAGTATAGCCCTAACAGGGGCAGATACGCAGTATTTT	CASSIALTGADTQYF
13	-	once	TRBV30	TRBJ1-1	TGTGCCTGGAGTGTAGGCCGAGACACTGAAGCTTTCTTT	CAWSVGRDTEAFF
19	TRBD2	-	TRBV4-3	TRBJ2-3	TGCGCCAGCAGCCAAGATATTCTAGCGGGGGGACTAAGCACAGATACGCAGTATTTT	CASSQDILAGGLSTDTQYF
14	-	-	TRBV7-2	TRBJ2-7	TGTGCCAGCAGCTACCAAGGGGGTTCCTACGAGCAGTACTTC	CASSYQGGSYEQYF
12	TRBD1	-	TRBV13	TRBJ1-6	TGTGCCAGCAGCTTATCCAGGGGGCCCCTCCACTTT	CASSLSRGPLHF
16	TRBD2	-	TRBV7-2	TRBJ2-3	TGTGCCAGCAGCCAGACTAGCGGGGGGCTTGCAGATACGCAGTATTTT	CASSQTSGGLADTQYF
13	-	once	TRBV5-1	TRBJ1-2	TGCGCCAGCAGCTCCGGATCCAACTATGGCTACACCTTC	CASSSGSNYGYTF
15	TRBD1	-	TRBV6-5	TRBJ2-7	TGTGCCAGCAGCCTCTTTCAGGGGGAACCCTACGAGCAGTACTTC	CASSLFQGEPYEQYF
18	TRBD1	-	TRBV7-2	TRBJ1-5	TGTGCCAGCAGCTTAGAGGCGATGACAGGGGGTAACAATCAGCCCCAGCATTTT	CASSLEAMTGGNNQPQHF
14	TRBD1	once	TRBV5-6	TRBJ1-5	TGTGCCAGCAGCGAAACAGGGGTGCGGCAGCCCCAGCATTTT	CASSETGVRQPQHF
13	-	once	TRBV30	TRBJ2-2	TGTGCCATGCATTGGGGGAGCACCGGGGAGCTGTTTTTT	CAMHWGSTGELFF